The entry below describes one TCR beta chain. This receptor's antigen is unknown. No base qualities exist here, and no much larger clone lies one base off it. The CDR3 measures 13 amino acids from cysteine to phenylalanine. The entry retains the CDR3 DNA only, 39 bases that are in frame from base 1. CDR1 and CDR2, per the germline V gene (reference sequence), are LNHDA and SQIVND. Trimming removed 1 base from V and 8 bases from J, leaving 9 bases between the germline ends. This entry comes from a study of T cell changes during pregnancy in multiple sclerosis (dated by TCRdb to between 2017 and 2020). About the full investigation: The study looked at changes in the T cell repertoire across pregnancy in women with multiple sclerosis.

The library was made by the immunoSEQ multiplex PCR assay. TCRdb provides this immuneACCESS table in a form limited to in-frame rearrangements. Some clones are lacking; in checked studies, under half of them reflect an unresolved V gene, and why the rest are absent is not known. The sample table contains tens of thousands of clones; only one count was recorded for about 93% of them. Around 0.49% of the sample belongs to the ten largest clones. The chain links TRBV19 with TRBJ2-1; TRBD1 is perhaps the D gene, given 5 matching bases. The source of this sequence is a female donor with multiple sclerosis, enrolled in a pregnancy study. Specimen: CD4+ T cells from peripheral blood mononuclear cells, collected in the third trimester of pregnancy. The CDR3 amino acid sequence is: CASSIVRRDEQFF. The sequenced DNA: TGTGCCAGTAGTATAGTGCGCAGGGATGAGCAGTTCTTC.